The clone carrying this TCR beta chain was picked up many times. This specimen comes from a study of CD4 and CD8 cells across lung adenocarcinoma regions. Trimming pared 8 bases from V and 4 bases from J, leaving 14 bases between. The germline CDR1 and CDR2 sequences are MNHNS and SASEGT. CDR3 length: 14 amino acids. TCRdb used MiXCR to reprocess the PCR reads, holding one entry per CDR3 protein. Of around 27,000 distinct CDR3 sequences detected, roughly half appear once; the ten largest clones hold less than 50%. The sample comprised CD8+ T cells from the center of a lung tumor. The receptor's source is a male donor with lung adenocarcinoma. The CD4 and CD8 labels of this study may be unreliable. The chain uses TRBV6-1 and TRBJ1-4; the D is unclear. The DNA for the CDR3 is TGTGCCAGCGGAGGGTCTGGCTTTAATGAAAAACTGTTTTTT. Translation gives CASGGSGFNEKLFF.